Presented here are 25 T cell receptor beta chains from one specimen sequenced in a study of blood T cell repertoires in COVID-19 (TCRdb year 2020). Libraries were constructed by the immunoSEQ multiplex PCR assay. TCRdb obtained this table from immuneACCESS and retained in-frame rearrangements with V and J assigned. These tables miss some clones; where compared with another copy, unresolved V genes account for less than half of the shortfall, and the remainder is unexplained. A total of around 360,000 clones appear in this sample, 80% to 90% of them only once. Around 1.9% of the sample rests with the top ten. The material sequenced was PBMCs or T cells enriched from blood (not recorded which). Source of these receptors: a middle-aged man in a cohort exposed to, infected with or recovered from COVID-19 (not recorded which).

The count of this clone is one. The chain combines TRBV28 with TRBJ2-7; D is perhaps TRBD1 (6 bases). Between the trimmed V and J ends, which lost 6 bases and 0 bases, there was a span of 18 bases. The CDR3 sequence is 16 residues long. The germline gives CDR1 MDHEN, CDR2 SYDVKM. The CDR3 DNA follows: TGTGCCAGCAGACCCGGACAGACCCGGAGCTCCTACGAGCAGTACTTC. This codes for CASRPGQTRSSYEQYF.

This clone has just one count. The genes are TRBV5-5 and TRBJ2-1, with 7 bases identical to TRBD2. V trimming: 9 bases; J trimming: 8 bases; junction bases outside the gene matches: 17. The CDR3 covers 15 residues. The germline CDR1 and CDR2 sequences are SGHKS and YYEKEE (reference sequence). In DNA form, the CDR3 reads TGTGCCACGATGTTTGAGACTAGCCGGAGGGATGAGCAGTTCTTC. Its protein is CATMFETSRRDEQFF.

V and J are TRBV9 and TRBJ2-3, with 10 bases lining up with TRBD2. The germline V gene has CDR1 SGDLS and CDR2 YYNGEE. The length of the CDR3 is 14 residues. V lost 4 bases, J lost 5 bases, and 4 bases stayed unmatched. CDR3 sequence reads: CASSIGTSEDTQYF. The DNA for the CDR3 is TGTGCCAGCAGCATCGGGACTAGCGAAGATACGCAGTATTTT.

The rearrangement uses TRBV9 and TRBJ1-1, with D possibly matching TRBD1 (5 bases). The germline V and J ends were trimmed by 0 bases and 0 bases, with 12 bases remaining between them. CDR3 size: 16 residues. Per the germline V gene, CDR1 is SGDLS and CDR2 is YYNGEE. DNA for the CDR3: TGTGCCAGCAGCGTAGGTCAGGGCCCTTTGAACACTGAAGCTTTCTTT. Its translation: CASSVGQGPLNTEAFF.

This clone showed up just a few times. The genes are TRBV10-1 and TRBJ2-5, with D possibly TRBD1 on 6 matching bases. The CDR3 is 13 residues long. V lost 6 bases, J lost 7 bases, and 15 bases lay in between. The germline CDR1 and CDR2 sequences are WNHNN and SYGVQD (reference sequence). CDR3 bases: TGCGCCAGCAGCGACAGTCGAGGGGGGACCCAGTACTTC. It codes for CASSDSRGGTQYF.

The chain joins TRBV7-9 to TRBJ1-6, with D tentatively TRBD1 (5 bases). Germline V lookup: CDR1 SEHNR, CDR2 FQNEAQ (reference sequence). V lost 5 bases and J lost 5, with 16 bases in between. The CDR3 loop spans 16 amino acids. Written as DNA, the CDR3 is TGTGCCAGCAGCGCCTCGACGGGACTTGATAATTCACCCCTCCACTTT. Protein: CASSASTGLDNSPLHF.

The V call is TRBV7-9, the J call TRBJ2-3, with 7 bases lining up with TRBD2. Trimming at V came to 3 bases and at J to 3 bases, leaving 6 bases not matched to a gene. This CDR3 comprises 15 residues. The germline gives CDR1 SEHNR, CDR2 FQNEAQ (reference sequence). The CDR3, as DNA: TGTGCCAGCAGCTTGCCGGGGGGAAGAACAGATACGCAGTATTTT. Translation: CASSLPGGRTDTQYF.

The rearrangement links TRBV11-2 to TRBJ2-1, with 11 bases matching TRBD2. There are 14 residues in the CDR3. CDR1 is SGHAT, CDR2 FQNNGV, per germline. V lost 8 bases and J lost 8; bases outside the gene matches: 8. CDR3 nucleotide sequence: TGTGCCAGCCGAGTAGCGGGAGGGCCCGATGAGCAGTTCTTC. Protein: CASRVAGGPDEQFF. Supplemented by reference TRBV11-2 and TRBJ2-1, the full variable domain reads EAGVAQSPRYKIIEKRQSVAFWCNPISGHATLYWYQQILGQGPKLLIQFQNNGVVDDSQLPKDRFSAERLKGVDSTLKIQPAKLEDSAVYLCASRVAGGPDEQFFGPGTRLTVL.

The rearrangement uses TRBV18 and TRBJ2-7; D remains unclear. Germline values: CDR1 KGHSH, CDR2 LQKENI. Trimming left V 3 bases short and J 3 bases short, with 15 bases between. The CDR3 runs to 15 residues. CDR3: CASSPTRQESYEQYF. The CDR3 region has the DNA TGTGCCAGCTCACCGACCCGGCAGGAAAGCTACGAGCAGTACTTC.

The J gene is TRBJ2-1, the V gene TRBV3-1 (or the pseudogene TRBV3-2), with 7 positions matching TRBD1. Trimming removed 1 base from V and 3 bases from J; junction bases left unmatched: 3. In germline, CDR1 is LGHDT, CDR2 YNNKEL (reference sequence). The CDR3 loop spans 15 amino acids. This CDR3 reads CASSQARTGYNEQFF. The CDR3 region has the DNA TGTGCCAGCAGCCAAGCTAGGACAGGCTACAATGAGCAGTTCTTC.

The chain joins TRBV6-1 to TRBJ1-1, with 8 bases matching TRBD1. CDR1 MNHNS and CDR2 SASEGT come from the germline V gene. V dropped 1 base and J dropped 7; count of bases not matched to a gene: 5. CDR3 length: 14 residues. The CDR3 DNA follows: TGTGCCAGCAGTGAAGGGACAGGGCGGGGTGAAGCTTTCTTT. Amino acid sequence: CASSEGTGRGEAFF.

The chain has TRBV6-5 and TRBJ2-1; 8 positions match TRBD2. This CDR3 is 14 amino acids long. V lost 10 bases and J lost 1; bases outside the gene matches: 6. Per germline, CDR1 MNHEY and CDR2 SVGAGI. The CDR3 DNA is TGTGCCACACTGCAGCGGGGGTCCTACAATGAGCAGTTCTTC. This gives the protein CATLQRGSYNEQFF.

The genes are TRBV29-1 and TRBJ2-5; 7 bases fit TRBD2. The CDR3 has 13 residues. Looked up from germline, CDR1 is SQVTM and CDR2 is ANQGSEA. The V gene end was trimmed by 6 bases and the J gene end by 0 bases; junction bases not matched to a gene: 4. The CDR3 DNA sequence: TGCAGCGTCGAGACTAGCAACCAAGAGACCCAGTACTTC. Protein product: CSVETSNQETQYF.

V usage is TRBV28 and J usage is TRBJ1-6; the D gene is possibly TRBD1 (5 bases). With 3 bases removed from V and 10 bases from J, the gap between germline ends came to 13 bases. This CDR3 is 14 amino acids long. Germline V CDR1 and CDR2: MDHEN, SYDVKM. CDR3 loop: CASSFLQVHSPLHF. CDR3 DNA: TGTGCCAGCAGTTTTTTACAGGTTCACTCACCCCTCCACTTT.

Turning to this clone: Other nucleotide sequences in the sample specify the same CDR3. The chain links TRBV5-1 to TRBJ1-3; 7 bases line up with TRBD1. The CDR3 runs to 14 residues. The trim removed 3 bases at V and 2 bases at J, leaving 2 bases unmatched. Germline V gene lookup returns CDR1 SGHRS and CDR2 YFSETQ. The CDR3: CASSSDRAGNTIYF. Written as DNA, the CDR3 is TGCGCCAGCAGCTCTGACAGGGCTGGAAACACCATATATTTT.

The chain joins TRBV10-3 to TRBJ2-1; 8 bases are a match to TRBD2. J gave up 7 bases and V 3 bases, and 8 bases lay outside the gene matches. CDR3 size: 15 residues. Per the germline V gene, CDR1 is ENHRY and CDR2 is SYGVKD. The CDR3: CAISDGSGAINEQFF. Here the CDR3 DNA reads TGTGCCATCAGTGATGGTAGCGGGGCTATAAATGAGCAGTTCTTC.

The chain joins TRBV6-4 to TRBJ1-1; tentatively, D is TRBD1 (5 bases). Germline V gene data show CDR1 as MRHNA and CDR2 as SNTAGT. Deletions cut 3 bases from V and 1 base from J, with 9 bases between. CDR3 size: 14 residues. CDR3 coding DNA: TGTGCCAGCAGTGAAGGGCAGGGGAACACTGAAGCTTTCTTT. Amino acids: CASSEGQGNTEAFF.

In this sample, this clone turned up once. The chain employs TRBV29-1 and TRBJ2-1; weak D call: TRBD2 (5 bases). Germline V gene sequence: CDR1 SQVTM, CDR2 ANQGSEA. Trimming removed 5 bases at V and 6 bases at J, with 11 bases between. CDR3 length equals 12 residues. The CDR3 coding sequence is TGCAGCGTTCCACTAGGACCCAATGAGCAGTTCTTC. Encoded protein: CSVPLGPNEQFF.

V and J are TRBV7-9 and TRBJ2-1; 10 bases are shared with TRBD1. With V trimmed by 7 bases and J by 8 bases, 11 bases remained unmatched. Germline V gives CDR1 SEHNR, CDR2 FQNEAQ (reference sequence). CDR3 length equals 15 residues. The CDR3 protein is CASTSSDRGRDEQFF. CDR3 DNA: TGTGCCAGCACCTCATCAGACAGGGGGCGCGATGAGCAGTTCTTC.

J is TRBJ2-5 and V is TRBV27, with D perhaps matching TRBD2 (6 bases). This CDR3 region has 13 residues. V lost 3 bases and J lost 4, with 9 bases in between. Germline V gene lookup returns CDR1 MNHEY and CDR2 SMNVEV (reference sequence). CDR3 sequence: CASSFSGPETQYF. CDR3 nucleotides: TGTGCCAGCAGTTTTAGCGGCCCAGAGACCCAGTACTTC.

The V and J genes are TRBV24-1 and TRBJ1-5; D may be TRBD1 (5 bases). V was pared by 1 base and J by 0 bases, with 12 bases between. The germline gives CDR1 KGHDR, CDR2 SFDVKD. This CDR3 is 17 amino acids long. The CDR3 DNA reads as TGTGCCACCAGTGATTTTGGGGCCGTTTATAGCAATCAGCCCCAGCATTTT. Translated: CATSDFGAVYSNQPQHF.

V usage is TRBV3-1 (or the pseudogene TRBV3-2) and J usage is TRBJ1-2; TRBD1 agrees at 7 bases. Trimming at V came to 10 bases and at J to 0 bases, leaving 5 bases not matched to a gene. This CDR3 contains 13 residues. From germline, CDR1 is LGHDT and CDR2 YNNKEL (reference sequence). CDR3 amino acids: CATKGGPNYGYTF. The CDR3 DNA reads TGTGCCACCAAAGGGGGCCCTAACTATGGCTACACCTTC.

The chain combines TRBV6-4 with TRBJ2-3; 11 bases map to TRBD2. This CDR3 contains 15 residues. Losses at the gene ends were 5 bases for V and 0 bases for J; bases not matched to a gene: 1. Germline assignment: CDR1 MRHNA and CDR2 SNTAGT. The CDR3 reads CASSRTSGSTDTQYF. CDR3 bases: TGTGCCAGCAGTCGGACTAGCGGGAGCACAGATACGCAGTATTTT.

The chain couples TRBV2 to TRBJ2-7; D remains ambiguous. With 2 bases removed from V and 5 bases from J, the gap between germline ends came to 13 bases. The germline gives CDR1 SNHLY, CDR2 FYNNEI. This CDR3 has 14 amino acids. As DNA, the CDR3 is TGTGCCAGCAGTGAATCGTCACAATCCGACGAGCAGTACTTC. Translated, it gives CASSESSQSDEQYF.

J is TRBJ1-2 and V is TRBV28; D call uncertain. Germline V gene sequence: CDR1 MDHEN, CDR2 SYDVKM. The CDR3 loop spans 13 amino acids. Trimming cost V 5 bases and J 9 bases, with 16 bases left between them. CDR3 sequence: CASSPTDDFRYTF. DNA of the CDR3: TGTGCCAGCAGTCCGACGGATGACTTTCGCTACACCTTC.